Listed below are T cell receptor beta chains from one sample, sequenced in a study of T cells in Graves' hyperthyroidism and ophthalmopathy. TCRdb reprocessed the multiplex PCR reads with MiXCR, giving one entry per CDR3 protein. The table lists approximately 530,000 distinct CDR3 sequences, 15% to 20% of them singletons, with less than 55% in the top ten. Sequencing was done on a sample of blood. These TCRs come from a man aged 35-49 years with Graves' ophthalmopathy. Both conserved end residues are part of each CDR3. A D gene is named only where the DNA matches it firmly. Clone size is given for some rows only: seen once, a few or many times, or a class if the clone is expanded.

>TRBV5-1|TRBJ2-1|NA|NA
CASSLVQFPLDGQFF
TGCGCCAGCAGCTTGGTACAGTTCCCTTTGGACGGGCAGTTCTTC
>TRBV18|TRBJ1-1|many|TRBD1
CASSGFQGANTEAFF
TGTGCCAGCTCAGGCTTTCAGGGGGCGAACACTGAAGCTTTCTTT
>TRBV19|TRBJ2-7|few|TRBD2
CASSIGFQRGEQYF
TGTGCCAGTAGTATCGGTTTTCAGCGGGGCGAGCAGTACTTC
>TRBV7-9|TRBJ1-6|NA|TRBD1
CASSLGDRVAYNSPLHF
TGTGCCAGCAGCTTAGGGGACAGGGTGGCCTATAATTCACCCCTCCACTTT
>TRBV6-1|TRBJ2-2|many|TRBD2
CASSVNLAGSTGELFF
TGTGCCAGCAGTGTTAACTTAGCGGGGAGCACCGGGGAGCTGTTTTTT
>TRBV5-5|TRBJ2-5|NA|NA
CASSLSGDVTQYF
TGTGCCAGCAGCTTGAGTGGGGACGTGACCCAGTACTTC
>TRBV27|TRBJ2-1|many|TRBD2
CASSLSTSGFNEQFF
TGTGCCAGCAGTTTATCGACTAGCGGTTTCAATGAGCAGTTCTTC
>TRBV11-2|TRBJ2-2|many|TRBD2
CASSFGAGVGTGELFF
TGTGCCAGCAGCTTCGGAGCGGGAGTGGGCACCGGGGAGCTGTTTTTT
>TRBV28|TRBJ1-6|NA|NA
CASRTGSYNSPLHF
TGTGCCAGCAGGACAGGTTCCTATAATTCACCCCTCCACTTT
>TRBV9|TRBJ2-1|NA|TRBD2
CASSPSGGLSYNEQFF
TGTGCCAGCAGCCCTAGCGGGGGGCTCTCCTACAATGAGCAGTTCTTC
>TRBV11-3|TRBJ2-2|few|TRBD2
CASSPSALAGHTGELFF
TGTGCCAGCAGCCCCTCGGCACTAGCGGGCCACACCGGGGAGCTGTTTTTT
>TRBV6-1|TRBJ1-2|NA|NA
CASQESGAPAYTF
TGTGCCAGCCAAGAATCGGGGGCGCCTGCCTACACCTTC
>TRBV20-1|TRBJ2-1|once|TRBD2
CSARPSGMTEQFF
TGCAGTGCTAGACCTAGCGGGATGACTGAGCAGTTCTTC
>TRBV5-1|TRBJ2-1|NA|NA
CASSLRRGFRGGSYNEQFF
TGCGCCAGCAGCTTGAGAAGGGGGTTTAGGGGGGGATCCTACAATGAGCAGTTCTTC
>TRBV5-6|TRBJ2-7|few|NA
CASSLAGTIAYEQYF
TGTGCCAGCAGCCTAGCCGGGACAATCGCCTACGAGCAGTACTTC
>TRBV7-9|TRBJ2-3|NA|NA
CASSLAGVRDTQYF
TGTGCCAGCAGCTTAGCGGGAGTAAGAGATACGCAGTATTTT
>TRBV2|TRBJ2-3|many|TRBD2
CASRRLAGTTDTQYF
TGTGCCAGCAGACGACTAGCGGGGACCACAGATACGCAGTATTTT
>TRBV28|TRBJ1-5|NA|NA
CASRGDQGLLGNQPQHF
TGTGCCAGCAGGGGTGATCAAGGGCTCCTTGGAAATCAGCCCCAGCATTTT
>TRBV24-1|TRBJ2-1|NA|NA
CATSGMEAGVQFF
TGTGCCACCAGTGGAATGGAGGCCGGGGTGCAGTTCTTC
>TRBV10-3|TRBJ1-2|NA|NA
CAISPLPQDSYNYGYTF
TGTGCCATCAGCCCACTCCCACAGGACTCCTATAACTATGGCTACACCTTC
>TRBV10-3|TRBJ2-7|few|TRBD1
CAINDRGRLYEQYF
TGTGCCATCAACGACAGGGGCCGTCTCTACGAGCAGTACTTC
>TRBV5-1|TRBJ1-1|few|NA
CASSRDWRSHTEAFF
TGCGCCAGCAGCCGGGACTGGCGATCCCACACTGAAGCTTTCTTT
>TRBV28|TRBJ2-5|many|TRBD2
CASTEGGRGETQYF
TGTGCCAGCACGGAGGGAGGGCGGGGGGAGACCCAGTACTTC
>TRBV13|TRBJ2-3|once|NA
CASSLSGGGTTITDTQYF
TGTGCCAGCAGCTTATCTGGCGGCGGGACAACAATCACAGATACGCAGTATTTT
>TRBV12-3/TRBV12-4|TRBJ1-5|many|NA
CASRQGHLSNQPQHF
TGTGCCAGCAGACAGGGCCACCTTAGCAATCAGCCCCAGCATTTT
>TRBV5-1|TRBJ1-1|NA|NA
CASSYQGQNTEAFF
TGCGCCAGCAGCTATCAGGGGCAGAACACTGAAGCTTTCTTT
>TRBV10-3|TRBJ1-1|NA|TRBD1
CAISDLAGGASGTEAFF
TGTGCCATCAGTGATCTGGCAGGGGGCGCGAGTGGCACTGAAGCTTTCTTT
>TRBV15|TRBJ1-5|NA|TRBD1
CATSGGQGAGNQPQHF
TGTGCCACCAGCGGGGGACAGGGGGCAGGCAATCAGCCCCAGCATTTT
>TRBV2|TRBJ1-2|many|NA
CASSEEWGNGYTF
TGTGCCAGCAGTGAAGAATGGGGGAATGGCTACACCTTC
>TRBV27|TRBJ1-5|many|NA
CASSLSIQGNQPQHF
TGTGCCAGCAGTTTATCGATACAGGGTAATCAGCCCCAGCATTTT
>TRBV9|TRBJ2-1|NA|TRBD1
CASSAGDRGATYNEQFF
TGTGCCAGCAGCGCTGGGGACAGGGGCGCAACCTACAATGAGCAGTTCTTC
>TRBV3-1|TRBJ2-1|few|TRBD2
CASSLLAGAPSSYNEQFF
TGTGCCAGCAGCCTACTAGCGGGGGCTCCGAGCTCCTACAATGAGCAGTTCTTC
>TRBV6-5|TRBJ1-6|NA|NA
CASSYGSSPLHF
TGTGCCAGCAGTTACGGATCTTCACCCCTCCACTTT
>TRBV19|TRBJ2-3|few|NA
CASSITRDARDTQYF
TGTGCCAGTAGTATAACCCGGGACGCACGAGATACGCAGTATTTT
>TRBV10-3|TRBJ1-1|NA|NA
CAIKPGQNTEAFF
TGTGCCATCAAACCGGGACAGAACACTGAAGCTTTCTTT
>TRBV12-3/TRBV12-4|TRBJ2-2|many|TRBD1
CASSTGTGGHTGELFF
TGTGCCAGCAGCACCGGGACAGGGGGCCACACCGGGGAGCTGTTTTTT
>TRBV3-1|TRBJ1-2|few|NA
CASSQYRGSRGYTF
TGTGCCAGCAGCCAATATAGGGGTTCCCGTGGCTACACCTTC
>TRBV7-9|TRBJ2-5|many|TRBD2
CASSNLFLAGRAETQYF
TGTGCCAGCAGTAACCTATTCCTAGCGGGAAGGGCTGAGACCCAGTACTTC
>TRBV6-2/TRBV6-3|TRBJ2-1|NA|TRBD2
CASSWTGTSGRGYEQFF
TGTGCCAGCAGCTGGACCGGGACTAGCGGGAGAGGCTATGAGCAGTTCTTC
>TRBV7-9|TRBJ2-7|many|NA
CASSLGWSYEQYF
TGTGCCAGCAGCTTAGGATGGTCCTACGAGCAGTACTTC
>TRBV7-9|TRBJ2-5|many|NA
CASSSNPQETQYF
TGTGCCAGCAGCTCGAACCCCCAAGAGACCCAGTACTTC
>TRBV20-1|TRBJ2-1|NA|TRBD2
CSARDFGRGSSYNEQFF
TGCAGTGCTAGAGATTTCGGGCGGGGGAGCTCCTACAATGAGCAGTTCTTC
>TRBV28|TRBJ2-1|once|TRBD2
CASSPSLAGEGYNEQFF
TGTGCCAGCAGTCCGTCTCTAGCGGGGGAGGGGTACAATGAGCAGTTCTTC
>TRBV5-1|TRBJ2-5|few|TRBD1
CASRIAGGETQYF
TGCGCCAGCAGAATAGCAGGGGGAGAGACCCAGTACTTC
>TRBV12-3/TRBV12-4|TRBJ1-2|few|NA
CASSQQGRAYGYTF
TGTGCCAGCAGTCAACAGGGTAGGGCGTATGGCTACACCTTC
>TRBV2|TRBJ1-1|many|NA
CASSQLQGLAEAFF
TGTGCCAGCAGTCAACTCCAGGGGCTGGCTGAAGCTTTCTTT
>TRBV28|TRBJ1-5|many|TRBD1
CASTRTGTHQPQHF
TGTGCCAGCACCCGGACAGGGACCCATCAGCCCCAGCATTTT
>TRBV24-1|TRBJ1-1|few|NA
CATSDGGIEAFF
TGTGCCACCAGTGATGGAGGGATTGAAGCTTTCTTT
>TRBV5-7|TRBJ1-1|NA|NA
CASSLWAEHTEAFF
TGTGCCAGCAGCTTGTGGGCGGAACACACTGAAGCTTTCTTT
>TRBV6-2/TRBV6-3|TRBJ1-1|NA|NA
CASSYIKAEAFF
TGTGCCAGCAGTTACATTAAAGCCGAAGCTTTCTTT
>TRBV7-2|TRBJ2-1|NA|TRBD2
CASSWILAGGVGEQFF
TGTGCCAGCAGCTGGATACTAGCGGGGGGGGTTGGTGAGCAGTTCTTC
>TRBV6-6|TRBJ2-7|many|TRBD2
CASSYASGLYEQYF
TGTGCCAGCAGTTACGCTAGCGGGTTATACGAGCAGTACTTC
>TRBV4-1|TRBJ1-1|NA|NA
CASSPPGLGEAFF
TGCGCCAGCAGCCCGCCGGGACTGGGGGAAGCTTTCTTT